These 29 T cell receptor beta chains came from one sample sequenced in a study of T cells after yellow fever vaccination. TCRdb reprocessed the 5' RACE reads with MiXCR, giving one entry per CDR3 protein. The sample lists 130,000 or so distinct CDR3 sequences, around 15% occurring once. The sequencing here drew on CD8+ T cells sorted from PBMCs, taken 5 days after the yellow fever booster vaccination. These receptors were collected from a man aged 18 to 29 who received the YFV17D yellow fever vaccine.

This clonotype was recorded a few times. V gene TRBV4-1 combines with J gene TRBJ2-7; 8 nucleotides agree with TRBD1. This CDR3 spans 14 amino acids. Trimming cost V 0 bases and J 5 bases; bases outside gene matches: 3. CDR1 is MGHRA and CDR2 is YSYEKL in the germline V gene. CDR3 residues: CASSQEGTGDEQYF. CDR3 nucleotides: TGCGCCAGCAGCCAAGAGGGGACAGGCGACGAGCAGTACTTC.

This clonotype has a handful of counts. V usage is TRBV12-3 or TRBV12-4 and J usage is TRBJ2-2; D ambiguous. Trimming took off 3 bases at V and 5 bases at J, with 7 bases between the two ends. The length of the CDR3 is 13 residues. The CDR3 sequence is CASSFRWTGELFF. For the CDR3, the DNA is TGTGCCAGCAGTTTTAGGTGGACCGGGGAGCTGTTTTTT.

This clonotype has a count of ten or more. The chain links TRBV27 to TRBJ1-6; D gene uncertain. The V and J ends lost 5 bases and 1 base respectively, with 3 bases between them. CDR1 and CDR2 (germline): MNHEY, SMNVEV (reference sequence). This CDR3 is 13 amino acids long. The CDR3 bases are TGTGCCAGCAGTCCGTCCTATAATTCACCCCTCCACTTT. The encoded protein is CASSPSYNSPLHF.

This clonotype has more than one count but fewer than ten. CDR3 DNA sequence: TGTGCCAGCAGCTTAGCGTCCCAGCGGGGCGCAGATACGCAGTATTTT. This gives the protein CASSLASQRGADTQYF. The chain carries TRBV7-6 and TRBJ2-3, with 7 positions matching TRBD2. This CDR3 is 16 amino acids long. The V gene's germline CDR1 is SGHVS and CDR2 FNYEAQ. With V trimmed by 0 bases and J by 4 bases, 7 bases remained unmatched.

This clonotype was recorded many times. The chain is built from TRBV7-2 and TRBJ2-1; no clear D gene. The CDR3 contains 13 residues. Per the germline V gene, CDR1 is SGHTA and CDR2 is FQGNSA. Trimming pared 11 bases from V and 4 bases from J, leaving 15 bases between. In nucleotides, the CDR3 is TGTGCCGGGTCCTGGCCCGGATACAATGAGCAGTTCTTC. This gives the protein CAGSWPGYNEQFF. The full variable domain, completed using reference TRBV7-2 and TRBJ2-1, is GAGVSQSPSNKVTEKGKDVELRCDPISGHTALYWYRQSLGQGLEFLIYFQGNSAPDKSGLPSDRFSAERTGGSVSTLTIQRTQQEDSAVYLCAGSWPGYNEQFFGPGTRLTVL.

The V and J genes are TRBV7-9 and TRBJ2-7; no definite D call. Deletions cut 1 base from V and 8 bases from J, with 6 bases between. Germline CDR1 SEHNR, CDR2 FQNEAQ (reference sequence). The CDR3 runs to 11 residues. The CDR3, as DNA: TGTGCCAGCAGCTTAGACCCCAAGCAGTACTTC. Translating gives CASSLDPKQYF.

This chain joins TRBV19 and TRBJ1-1; D possibly corresponds to TRBD1 (6 bases). The CDR3 totals 15 residues. Germline CDR1 and CDR2: LNHDA and SQIVND (reference sequence). The germline V and J ends were trimmed by 3 bases and 2 bases, with 13 bases remaining between them. In nucleotides, the CDR3 is TGTGCCAGTAGTATTCGGGAGGGGGTAAACACTGAAGCTTTCTTT. Residues: CASSIREGVNTEAFF.

This clonotype was found many times. The genes are TRBV4-1 and TRBJ1-6; D is undetermined. Looked up from germline, CDR1 is MGHRA and CDR2 is YSYEKL. The CDR3 has 15 amino acids. V lost 1 base and J 10 bases, leaving 14 bases between the germline ends. In DNA, the CDR3 is TGCGCCAGCAGCCAAGTAGATGGCCCTAGCTCACCCCTCCACTTT. As protein: CASSQVDGPSSPLHF.

V gene TRBV4-2 combines with J gene TRBJ2-2; D ambiguous. The ends were cut back, 4 bases at V and 4 bases at J, with 7 bases in the middle. The CDR3 is made up of 13 amino acids. Germline V gene data show CDR1 as LGHNA and CDR2 as YNFKEQ. CDR3 sequence reads: CASSLRATGELFF. CDR3 DNA: TGTGCCAGCAGCCTCCGGGCCACCGGGGAGCTGTTTTTT.

This chain links TRBV20-1 with TRBJ2-3; D not certain. CDR1 is DFQATT and CDR2 is SNEGSKA in the germline V gene (reference sequence). The CDR3 runs 14 residues. V lost 2 bases to trimming and J lost 1 base, with 10 bases between them. The DNA for the CDR3 is TGCAGTGCTAGACTCCTGGAAGGCACAGATACGCAGTATTTT. This codes for CSARLLEGTDTQYF.

This clonotype was counted only a few times. This chain links TRBV7-9 with TRBJ2-5; 7 bases match TRBD1. J was trimmed by 2 bases and V by 1 base; bases with no gene match: 1. Germline assignment: CDR1 SEHNR and CDR2 FQNEAQ (reference sequence). The CDR3 runs to 14 residues. CDR3 DNA sequence: TGTGCCAGCAGCTTAGTCAGGGGGCAAGAGACCCAGTACTTC. Its protein is CASSLVRGQETQYF.

This clonotype showed up just a few times. V is TRBV5-1 and J is TRBJ2-1; D gene uncertain. Trimming stripped 0 bases from V and 7 bases from J, with 5 bases between. Germline V CDR1 and CDR2: SGHRS, YFSETQ. The CDR3 covers 12 residues. Written as DNA, the CDR3 is TGCGCCAGCAGCTTGGTGGTTAATGAGCAGTTCTTC. It is translated as CASSLVVNEQFF.

V usage is TRBV11-2 and J usage is TRBJ2-2; no reliable D call. The V and J ends lost 7 bases and 3 bases respectively, with 27 bases between them. The CDR3 totals 19 residues. CDR1 and CDR2 from the germline V gene are SGHAT and FQNNGV. CDR3 DNA sequence: TGTGCCAGCAACACCCCGATGGCCTCTCAAGTTCGATACACCGGGGAGCTGTTTTTT. It codes for CASNTPMASQVRYTGELFF.

In this sample, this clonotype turned up many times. The genes are TRBV7-8 and TRBJ2-7; weak D call: TRBD1 (6 bases). This CDR3 spans 12 amino acids. Germline V lookup: CDR1 SGHVS, CDR2 FQNEAQ. V lost 1 base, J lost 7 bases, and 8 bases lay in between. CDR3 sequence: CASSLGTGEQYV. The DNA for the CDR3 is TGTGCCAGCAGCTTAGGCACAGGGGAGCAGTACGTC.

This clonotype has a handful of counts. The chain employs TRBV4-3 and TRBJ2-3, with D tentatively TRBD2 (6 bases). V shed 3 bases and J shed 2 bases, with 12 bases lying between them. CDR3 length: 15 amino acids. Germline values: CDR1 LGHNA, CDR2 YSLEER. The CDR3 spells CASSQEGLLTDTQYF. CDR3 coding DNA: TGCGCCAGCAGCCAGGAGGGACTCCTCACAGATACGCAGTATTTT.

The table lists this clonotype with a few counts. The V and J genes are TRBV5-4 and TRBJ1-5; no reliable D call. This CDR3 is built from 15 residues. In germline, CDR1 is SGHNT, CDR2 YYREEE (reference sequence). Trimming left V 0 bases short and J 3 bases short, with 10 bases between. The CDR3 nucleotides are TGTGCCAGCAGCTTGGCCGGCAGGTTCAATCAGCCCCAGCATTTT. Translating it yields CASSLAGRFNQPQHF.

DNA of the CDR3: TGTGCCAGCAGCCCCCGCCCGGGACAGAAAACCTACGAGCAGTACGTC. Translation gives CASSPRPGQKTYEQYV. This chain links TRBV7-4 with TRBJ2-7; TRBD1 matches 7 bases. V lost 5 bases to trimming and J lost 2 bases; unmatched junction nucleotides: 12. The CDR3 totals 16 residues. Looked up from germline, CDR1 is SGHVT and CDR2 is SQSDAQ.

The chain recombines TRBV4-1 with TRBJ2-3; D gene ambiguous. Trimming shortened V by 0 bases and J by 0 bases, and 7 bases separated the two germline ends. Germline CDR1 and CDR2: MGHRA and YSYEKL. CDR3 size: 15 residues. The CDR3 reads CASSQEAASTDTQYF. CDR3 nucleotide sequence: TGCGCCAGCAGCCAAGAAGCCGCTAGCACAGATACGCAGTATTTT.

The chain carries TRBV29-1 and TRBJ1-1, with D uncertain. The CDR3 contains 13 residues. Looked up from germline, CDR1 is SQVTM and CDR2 is ANQGSEA. V lost 7 bases and J lost 0, with 12 bases in between. The CDR3: CSANDGLNTEAFF. The CDR3 DNA is TGCAGCGCTAACGACGGTCTGAACACTGAAGCTTTCTTT.

This clonotype was observed many times. The rearrangement uses TRBV29-1 and TRBJ1-1; D call uncertain. Trimming shortened V by 7 bases and J by 11 bases, and 17 bases separated the two germline ends. This CDR3 region has 11 residues. Per germline, CDR1 SQVTM and CDR2 ANQGSEA. The CDR3 DNA sequence: TGCAGCGCGGTAGTTCTGGCTCGGGCTTTCTTT. Translating it yields CSAVVLARAFF. The whole variable domain, filled in from reference TRBV29-1 and TRBJ1-1, reads SAVISQKPSRDICQRGTSLTIQCQVDSQVTMMFWYRQQPGQSLTLIATANQGSEATYESGFVIDKFPISRPNLTFSTLTVSNMSPEDSSIYLCSAVVLARAFFGQGTRLTVV.

The CDR3 reads CASSQTGITEAFF. CDR3 nucleotides: TGTGCCAGCAGCCAGACAGGGATCACTGAAGCTTTCTTT. V gene TRBV4-2 combines with J gene TRBJ1-1; 7 bases align to TRBD1. Germline loops: CDR1 LGHNA, CDR2 YNFKEQ. The CDR3 contains 13 residues. V lost 3 bases and J lost 4; bases outside the gene matches: 2.

This clonotype was detected ten times or more. The V and J genes are TRBV7-9 and TRBJ2-7; no definite D call. The ends were cut back, 3 bases at V and 0 bases at J, with 9 bases in the middle. Germline V lookup: CDR1 SEHNR, CDR2 FQNEAQ (reference sequence). The CDR3 contains 14 residues. The CDR3 nucleotides read TGTGCCAGCAGCTTTACGGGCAACTCCTACGAGCAGTACTTC. It yields the protein CASSFTGNSYEQYF.

V and J are TRBV6-5 and TRBJ2-7; 8 positions agree with TRBD1. Germline V CDR1 and CDR2: MNHEY, SVGAGI. This CDR3 is built from 14 residues. V lost 4 bases to trimming and J lost 4 bases; unmatched junction nucleotides: 6. CDR3 coding DNA: TGTGCCAGCAGTTCCTATCAGGGGGCGTACGAGCAGTACGTC. Translation: CASSSYQGAYEQYV.

This chain uses TRBV29-1 with TRBJ2-2, with D perhaps TRBD1 or TRBD2 (5 bases each). The V end was cut by 4 bases, the J end by 0 bases, with 18 bases between. Germline loops: CDR1 SQVTM, CDR2 ANQGSEA. The CDR3 contains 17 residues. In DNA, the CDR3 is TGCAGCGTTGCCGGGGTGCAGGGAGAATCGAACACCGGGGAGCTGTTTTTT. Residues: CSVAGVQGESNTGELFF.

In this sample, this clonotype turned up a few times. This rearrangement joins TRBV6-2 or TRBV6-3 to TRBJ2-7; TRBD2 matches 7 bases. CDR1 and CDR2 (germline): MNHEY, SVGEGT. The CDR3 covers 14 residues. V trimming: 4 bases; J trimming: 3 bases; junction bases outside the gene matches: 6. The CDR3 DNA sequence: TGTGCCAGCAGTTCCCCACTAGCGTACTACGAGCAGTACGTC. Its protein product is CASSSPLAYYEQYV.

There are a few counts of this clonotype. The chain uses TRBV12-3 or TRBV12-4 and TRBJ2-5; D is unclear. There are 15 residues in the CDR3. Deletions cut 4 bases from V and 4 bases from J, with 16 bases between. As DNA, the CDR3 is TGTGCCAGCAGTTGGGCACTGAGAGGAAGAGAGACCCAGTACTTC. Its protein is CASSWALRGRETQYF.

This clonotype was observed a few times. This chain links TRBV9 with TRBJ2-3, with 9 bases fitting TRBD1. Unmatched junction bases numbered 4, after V lost 3 bases and J lost 5 bases. CDR3 length: 14 residues. The V gene's germline CDR1 is SGDLS and CDR2 YYNGEE. The CDR3 is CASSGDRAVDTQYF. The CDR3 nucleotides are TGTGCCAGCAGCGGGGACAGGGCGGTAGATACGCAGTATTTT.

This clonotype has a handful of counts. The chain is built from TRBV11-3 and TRBJ1-6; D is possibly TRBD1 (6 bases). CDR1 is SGHNT and CDR2 is YENEEA in the germline V gene. The CDR3 consists of 16 residues. Trimming pared 5 bases from V and 10 bases from J, leaving 21 bases between. CDR3: CASSPGVAQGRSPLHF. DNA for the CDR3: TGTGCCAGCAGCCCCGGGGTGGCACAGGGACGGTCACCCCTCCACTTT.

There are a few counts of this clonotype. The chain uses TRBV12-3 or TRBV12-4 and TRBJ1-4, with a weak D call TRBD1 (6 bases). The CDR3 is 11 amino acids. The V end was cut by 8 bases, the J end by 8 bases, with 9 bases between. The CDR3 region is CASGGHEKLFF. The CDR3 DNA sequence: TGTGCCAGCGGGGGGCACGAAAAACTGTTTTTT.